This T cell receptor (beta chain) derives from a study of vaccination effects on CD4 cells after COVID-19. A note on this clone: Its target is unknown.

Pools of viral peptides were used by the ViraFEST assay to expand antigen-specific CD4+ T cells ahead of sequencing. The authors isolated CD4+ T cells after nine to eleven days of culture. The healthy vaccine recipients, who had no prior SARS-CoV-2 infection, showed negative nucleocapsid antibodies. The culture medium for two million PBMC per well included about 9 IU/ml IL-2 and roughly 10 ug/ml peptides. Using immunoSEQ multiplex PCR, the repertoire was profiled, and TCRdb retains in-frame clones only, with some absent. The sample lists about 23,000 clones, around 73% occurring once. This CDR3 spans 17 amino acids. Germline CDR1 SGHNT, CDR2 YYREEE (reference sequence). V lost 1 base, J lost 3 bases, and 18 bases lay in between.

The receptor was derived from a human donor who received a COVID-19 vaccine. The chain couples TRBV5-4 to TRBJ2-3; D is perhaps TRBD1 (6 bases). The source was CD4+ T cells from PBMCs cultured with SARS-CoV-2 spike peptides, collected before COVID-19 vaccination. Here the CDR3 reads CASSLSGGYGTTDTQYF. DNA of the CDR3: TGTGCCAGCAGCTTGAGTGGGGGCTACGGAACGACAGATACGCAGTATTTT.